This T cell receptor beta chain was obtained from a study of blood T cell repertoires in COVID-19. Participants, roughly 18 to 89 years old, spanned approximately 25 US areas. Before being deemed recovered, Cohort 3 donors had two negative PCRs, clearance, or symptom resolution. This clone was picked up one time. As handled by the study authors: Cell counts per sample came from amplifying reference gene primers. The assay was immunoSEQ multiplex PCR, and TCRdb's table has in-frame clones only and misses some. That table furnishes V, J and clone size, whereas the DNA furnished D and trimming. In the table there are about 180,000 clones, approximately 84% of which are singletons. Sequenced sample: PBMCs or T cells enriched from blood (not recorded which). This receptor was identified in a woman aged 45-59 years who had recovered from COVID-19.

CDR3 DNA: TGCAGCGTGCGGGGGACACCGGGGGACACTGAAGCTTTCTTT. Translated, it gives CSVRGTPGDTEAFF. The V gene is TRBV29-1, the J gene TRBJ1-1; TRBD1 might be the D (6 bases). Trimming stripped 6 bases from V and 3 bases from J, with 17 bases between. This CDR3 region has 14 residues. Germline loops: CDR1 SQVTM, CDR2 ANQGSEA.